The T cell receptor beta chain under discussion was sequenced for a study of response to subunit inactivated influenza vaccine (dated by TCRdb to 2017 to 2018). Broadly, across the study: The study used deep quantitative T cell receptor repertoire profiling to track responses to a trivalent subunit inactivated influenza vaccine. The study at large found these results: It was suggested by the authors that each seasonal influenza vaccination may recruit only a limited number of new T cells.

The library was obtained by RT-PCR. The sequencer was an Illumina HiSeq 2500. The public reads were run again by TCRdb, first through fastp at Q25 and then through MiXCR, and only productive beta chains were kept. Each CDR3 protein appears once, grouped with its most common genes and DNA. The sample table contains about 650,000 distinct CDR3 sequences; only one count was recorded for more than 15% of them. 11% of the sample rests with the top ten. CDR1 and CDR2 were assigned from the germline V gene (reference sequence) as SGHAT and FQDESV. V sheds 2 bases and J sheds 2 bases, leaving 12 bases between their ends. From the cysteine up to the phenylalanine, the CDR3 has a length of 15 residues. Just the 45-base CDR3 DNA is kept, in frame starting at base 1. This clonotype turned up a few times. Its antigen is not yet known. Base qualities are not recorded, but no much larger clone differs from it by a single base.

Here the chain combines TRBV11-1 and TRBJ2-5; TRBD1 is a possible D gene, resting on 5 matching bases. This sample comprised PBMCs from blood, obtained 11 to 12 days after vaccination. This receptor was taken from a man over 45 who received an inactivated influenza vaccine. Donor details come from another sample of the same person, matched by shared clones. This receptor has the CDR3 CASSLTSDIQETQYF. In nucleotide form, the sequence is TGTGCCAGCAGCTTAACTTCGGACATTCAAGAGACCCAGTACTTC.